Described below is a single T cell receptor (beta chain) sequence and its context. Its specificity is not known. This sample stems from a study of blood T cells in healthy people across ages. Findings and limits, study-wide: Because donor CMV status was unknown, expanded clonotype changes were possibly confounded. Across samples, TCR beta diversity tracked strongly with naive T cell percentage.

The V and J ends lost 4 bases and 0 bases respectively, with 13 bases between them. From germline, CDR1 is MGHRA and CDR2 YSYEKL. CDR3 length equals 15 residues. The second PCR ran about 6 to 12 cycles with a sample-barcoded 5' primer and J-beta primers. Via MiXCR, TCRdb re-called the 5' RACE reads, giving one row per CDR3 protein. Counted here are fewer than 800,000 distinct CDR3 sequences, roughly 32% occurring once; the ten biggest clones make up less than 20%. Researchers isolated at least 7 million PBMCs per sample. The clonotype originates from an elderly woman in good health. The rearrangement uses TRBV4-1 and TRBJ2-7; D may correspond to TRBD1 or TRBD2 (6 bases each). Sequenced input: blood. The CDR3 reads CASSLRLGGSYEQYF. CDR3 in DNA: TGCGCCAGCAGCCTTCGACTAGGGGGCTCCTACGAGCAGTACTTC.